These T cell receptor beta chains were read from a single sample in a study of blood T cell repertoires in COVID-19. Data came from immunoSEQ multiplex PCR; TCRdb stores just in-frame clones and leaves some out. Altogether fewer than 180,000 clones are present, about 85% being singletons, with the ten largest covering approximately 4.1%. The sequenced sample was peripheral blood. These receptors were collected from a woman aged 60-75 years with active or convalescent COVID-19. Both conserved end residues are part of each CDR3. A D gene is named only where the DNA matches it firmly. Clone size, where shown, is once, few, many, or a class for clones that have expanded.

>.|TRBV21-1|TRBJ2-5|once
TGTGCCAGCCCCATGGAAGAAGCGTCCAAAGAGACCCAGTACTTC
CASPMEEASKETQYF
>.|TRBV18|TRBJ2-1|.
TGTGCCAGCTCACCAAGACAGGCAAGCTCCTACAATGAGCAGTTCTTC
CASSPRQASSYNEQFF
>.|TRBV13|TRBJ1-4|.
TGTGCCAGCAGCGGGGCGGGGGATACTAATGAAAAACTGTTTTTT
CASSGAGDTNEKLFF
>TRBD2|TRBV7-2|TRBJ2-5|.
TGTGCCAGCAGCACGGGGACTAGTAGGGAGACCCAGTACTTC
CASSTGTSRETQYF
>.|TRBV18|TRBJ1-4|.
TGTGCCAGCCCTCACCGGGGGTTTAATGAAAAACTGTTTTTT
CASPHRGFNEKLFF
>TRBD1|TRBV18|TRBJ1-5|.
TGTGCCAGCTCAATATCCGGGACAGGGCTTAGCAATCAGCCCCAGCATTTT
CASSISGTGLSNQPQHF
>TRBD1|TRBV14|TRBJ2-3|many
TGTGCCACCGACCACGGGACAGGAATATTTGCAGATACGCAGTATTTT
CATDHGTGIFADTQYF
>TRBD1|TRBV3-1/TRBV3-2|TRBJ1-2|.
TGTGCCAGCAGGGGGACAGGTTTTCGCTATGGCTACACCTTC
CASRGTGFRYGYTF
>.|TRBV7-9|TRBJ1-4|.
TGTGCCAGCAGCCAGACCTACGAAGCGGGTGAAAAACTGTTTTTT
CASSQTYEAGEKLFF
>.|TRBV18|TRBJ1-1|.
TGTGCCAGCTCGTACACACCGAACACTGAAGCTTTCTTT
CASSYTPNTEAFF
>.|TRBV10-2|TRBJ1-2|.
TGCGCCAGCAACCCAGCGGACGCAGGCTATGGCTACACCTTC
CASNPADAGYGYTF
>TRBD1|TRBV12-5|TRBJ1-4|.
TGTGCTAGTGCCCGGGACAGGACAACTAATGAAAAACTGTTTTTT
CASARDRTTNEKLFF
>.|TRBV7-6|TRBJ2-3|.
TGTGCCAGCAGCCGGGGGTCGCCCCCAGATACGCAGTATTTT
CASSRGSPPDTQYF
>.|TRBV12-3/TRBV12-4|TRBJ1-1|.
TGTTTCCCTAGGGGGAGTTGGACTGAAGCTTTCTTT
CFPRGSWTEAFF
>TRBD1|TRBV2|TRBJ1-2|.
TGTGCCAGCACCGCAGGGGGGAGGTCCTATGGCTACACCTTC
CASTAGGRSYGYTF
>.|TRBV2|TRBJ2-7|.
TGTGCCAGCAGCAAACAGGGTTACGAGCAGTACTTC
CASSKQGYEQYF
>TRBD1|TRBV28|TRBJ1-2|.
TGTGCCAGCAGTCCGAACAGGGGTCATGGCTACACCTTC
CASSPNRGHGYTF
>TRBD2|TRBV7-2|TRBJ2-7|.
TGTGCCAGCAGCTTAGGGACTAGCGGGGGGGCCTTTCCCTACGAGCAGTACTTC
CASSLGTSGGAFPYEQYF
>TRBD1|TRBV29-1|TRBJ1-5|.
TGCAGCGTTGCCCGGGACAGGGATCAGCCCCAGCATTTT
CSVARDRDQPQHF
>.|TRBV7-9|TRBJ1-2|.
TGTGCCAGCAGACCTGACAGCTATGGCTACACCTTC
CASRPDSYGYTF
>TRBD2|TRBV6-6|TRBJ2-1|.
TGTGCCAGCAGTGCGACTAGCGGGGGGGCGGATGAGCAGTTCTTC
CASSATSGGADEQFF
>.|TRBV18|TRBJ1-1|.
TGTGCCAGCTCACCTCGGACAGAGATGAACACTGAAGCTTTCTTT
CASSPRTEMNTEAFF
>.|TRBV5-4|TRBJ2-7|.
TGTGCCAGCAGCTTTTATGCGACAAACGAGCAGTACTTC
CASSFYATNEQYF
>.|TRBV5-4|TRBJ2-5|.
TGTGCCAGCAGCCCCAGGGCGGGGTTCCAAGAGACCCAGTACTTC
CASSPRAGFQETQYF
>TRBD1|TRBV19|TRBJ1-1|.
TGTGCCAGTAGTGCCGACAGGGACACTGAAGCTTTCTTT
CASSADRDTEAFF
>.|TRBV7-2|TRBJ2-7|.
TGTGCCAGCAGCTTCCAGAGGAGCTCCTACGAGCAGTACTTC
CASSFQRSSYEQYF